Sequencing of this T cell receptor (beta chain) was carried out in a study of blood T cell repertoires in COVID-19. Whole-study context: Italy, Spain and the United States were the sources of the convalescent and acute COVID-19 samples. Sources were T cells, B-cell-depleted T cells, or PBMCs; the material itself was cDNA or gDNA.

V was pared by 4 bases and J by 0 bases, with 15 bases between. The CDR3 covers 16 residues. CDR1 is MNHNS and CDR2 is SASEGT in the germline V gene. Followed over time, Seattle patients had been enrolled while infection was active. Per the study methods: Reference gene primers were amplified, and this amplification served to estimate nucleated cell counts. Produced via immunoSEQ multiplex PCR; TCRdb's table is partial and in-frame only. From that table come the V and J calls and clone size; the DNA was used to work out D and trimming. In the table there are roughly 320,000 clones, about nine tenths of which are singletons.

The origin of this receptor is a woman aged 50 to 60 with COVID-19, enrolled during active disease. Material: peripheral blood. V is TRBV6-1 and J is TRBJ1-2, with TRBD1 as a possible D gene (6 bases). Here the CDR3 reads CASSATHRASNYGYTF. The CDR3 DNA is TGTGCCAGCAGTGCGACCCACAGGGCCTCTAACTATGGCTACACCTTC.